These T cell receptor beta chains were read from a single sample in a study of blood T cell repertoires in COVID-19. The assay was immunoSEQ multiplex PCR, and TCRdb's table has in-frame clones only and misses some. The sample lists 88,000 or so clones; approximately 85% were seen once. Source material: peripheral blood. Every receptor here comes from a man in his 60s with acute or convalescent COVID-19. Each CDR3 is given with its conserved first and last residue. The D gene is left open where the match is weak. Clone size is shown for a subset of rows, as once, few, many or a class of expanded clone.

V gene: TRBV14
D gene: NA
J gene: TRBJ2-5
clone size: few
CDR3 DNA: TGTGCCAGCAGCCAAGTGACAGGCTCAGCGGCCCAGTACTTC
CDR3 protein: CASSQVTGSAAQYF

V gene: TRBV5-1
D gene: NA
J gene: TRBJ2-2
clone size: NA
CDR3 DNA: TGCGCCAGCAGCCCCCTGATGGGGGGAGCGGGCGGGGAGCTGTTTTTT
CDR3 protein: CASSPLMGGAGGELFF

V gene: TRBV12-5
D gene: NA
J gene: TRBJ2-1
clone size: NA
CDR3 DNA: TGTGCTAGTGGTTCCGGGACTGCTACCTACAATGAGCAGTTCTTC
CDR3 protein: CASGSGTATYNEQFF

V gene: TRBV18
D gene: NA
J gene: TRBJ1-5
clone size: NA
CDR3 DNA: TGTGCCAGCTCACCATCAGGGGATGGTCAGCCCCAGCATTTT
CDR3 protein: CASSPSGDGQPQHF

V gene: TRBV6-2/TRBV6-3
D gene: TRBD1
J gene: TRBJ1-1
clone size: NA
CDR3 DNA: TGTGCCAGCAGTCAAGGACAGGGGTGGAGGACGAACACTGAAGCTTTCTTT
CDR3 protein: CASSQGQGWRTNTEAFF

V gene: TRBV5-1
D gene: NA
J gene: TRBJ1-2
clone size: NA
CDR3 DNA: TGCGCCAGCAGTCCAAGGGGGTTATCTGGCTACACCTTC
CDR3 protein: CASSPRGLSGYTF

V gene: TRBV6-5
D gene: NA
J gene: TRBJ1-1
clone size: NA
CDR3 DNA: TGTGCCAGCATATACAGATTGAACACTGAAGCTTTCTTT
CDR3 protein: CASIYRLNTEAFF

V gene: TRBV30
D gene: NA
J gene: TRBJ1-5
clone size: NA
CDR3 DNA: TGTGCCTGGAGTCGACCGGGACACAATAATCAGCCCCAGCATTTT
CDR3 protein: CAWSRPGHNNQPQHF

V gene: TRBV10-3
D gene: NA
J gene: TRBJ1-1
clone size: NA
CDR3 DNA: TGTGCCATCAAGCCGGCAGGCGATCGATCTGAAGCTTTCTTT
CDR3 protein: CAIKPAGDRSEAFF

V gene: TRBV9
D gene: NA
J gene: TRBJ1-6
clone size: NA
CDR3 DNA: TGTGCCAGCAGCGTAGCTACTGCTCATTCACCCCTCCACTTT
CDR3 protein: CASSVATAHSPLHF

V gene: TRBV29-1
D gene: NA
J gene: TRBJ2-7
clone size: NA
CDR3 DNA: TGCAGCGTCACTGCAGCGAGCTCCTACGAGCAGTACTTC
CDR3 protein: CSVTAASSYEQYF

V gene: TRBV27
D gene: TRBD1
J gene: TRBJ2-6
clone size: NA
CDR3 DNA: TGTGCCAGCAGTCCGGGACAGGGGGTGACCAACGTCCTGACTTTC
CDR3 protein: CASSPGQGVTNVLTF

V gene: TRBV7-2
D gene: NA
J gene: TRBJ2-3
clone size: NA
CDR3 DNA: TGTGCCAGCAGCTTAAGGGGGAGGGGCACAGATACGCAGTATTTT
CDR3 protein: CASSLRGRGTDTQYF

V gene: TRBV30
D gene: TRBD2
J gene: TRBJ2-2
clone size: NA
CDR3 DNA: TGTGCCTGGAGAGACTGGTCTAGCGGGAGGTCCCGAGGAGGGGAGCTGTTTTTT
CDR3 protein: CAWRDWSSGRSRGGELFF

V gene: TRBV10-2
D gene: TRBD2
J gene: TRBJ2-5
clone size: NA
CDR3 DNA: TGCGCCAGCCGGAGGAGGCGGGAGCGGCGAGAGACCCAGTACTTC
CDR3 protein: CASRRRRERRETQYF

V gene: TRBV6-2/TRBV6-3
D gene: TRBD2
J gene: TRBJ2-7
clone size: once
CDR3 DNA: TGTGCCAGCAGTTTCCCGGGACTAGCGACCTACGAGCAGTACTTC
CDR3 protein: CASSFPGLATYEQYF

V gene: TRBV9
D gene: NA
J gene: TRBJ1-2
clone size: once
CDR3 DNA: TGTGCCAGCAGCCGCCCCGCAGGGAATACTAACTATGGCTACACCTTC
CDR3 protein: CASSRPAGNTNYGYTF

V gene: TRBV7-9
D gene: NA
J gene: TRBJ1-1
clone size: few
CDR3 DNA: TGTGCCAGCAGCTTAGAGGGGAGGGAGGGTGAGGCAGCTTTCTTT
CDR3 protein: CASSLEGREGEAAFF